This T cell receptor beta chain was identified in a study of blood T cell repertoires in COVID-19. This CDR3 comprises 14 residues. With 0 bases removed from V and 0 bases from J, the gap between germline ends came to 5 bases. Germline V gene data show CDR1 as LGHNA and CDR2 as YNFKEQ. TCRdb keeps only in-frame clones here, not all; method: immunoSEQ multiplex PCR. The top ten clones hold roughly 2.3% of a sample with under 300,000 clones, about nine tenths of them seen once. The TCR sequence derives from a man between 45 and 60 years old with acute or convalescent COVID-19. The specimen was peripheral blood. The gene calls are TRBV4-2 and TRBJ1-1; D not resolved. This chain's CDR3 is CASSQERLNTEAFF. The CDR3 nucleotides are TGTGCCAGCAGCCAAGAACGGTTGAACACTGAAGCTTTCTTT.